This entry describes one TCR beta chain. The sample belongs to a study of technical replicates of blood from a few donors. Using immunoSEQ multiplex PCR, the repertoire was profiled, and TCRdb retains in-frame clones only, with some absent. The repertoire has about 75,000 clones, approximately 97% of them found once; the top ten carry under 0.2%. The CDR3 covers 17 residues. The V and J ends lost 1 base and 1 base, in that order; junction bases with no gene match: 7. CDR1 is SGHDN, CDR2 FVKESK, per germline. The V call is TRBV14, the J call TRBJ2-1, with 7 bases that match TRBD1. This sequence was found in a human donor in good health. Sequenced input: T cells isolated from PBMCs. The CDR3 nucleotides read TGTGCCAGCAGCCAAGTAATCAGGGGGTTGTCCTACAATGAGCAGTTCTTC. Translated, it gives CASSQVIRGLSYNEQFF.